This T cell receptor beta chain was found in a study of blood T cells in healthy people across ages. Study-level findings and limits: Expanded clonotype shifts may have been confounded, as the donors had an unknown CMV status.

This clonotype was seen ten or more times. Its antigen is currently unknown. Sample-barcoded 5' priming and a J-beta primer mix drove a second PCR of roughly 7 to 11 cycles. TCRdb recomputed calls from the 5' RACE reads with MiXCR, one row per CDR3 protein. The table lists 750,000 to 950,000 distinct CDR3 sequences, about 28% of them singletons. V was clipped by 1 base and J by 6 bases, with 16 bases between them. CDR3 length: 15 amino acids. Per germline, CDR1 SQVTM and CDR2 ANQGSEA. The data were also submitted as part of a second study, on T cells of mothers and their children.

Sequencing was performed on blood. The TCR sequence derives from a woman in her 40s in good health. The chain uses TRBV29-1 and TRBJ2-1, with D perhaps TRBD2 (5 bases). The CDR3 nucleotides read TGCAGCGTTGAAGTGGGTAGCGCAGGATCCAATGAGCAGTTCTTC. Translating it yields CSVEVGSAGSNEQFF.